The clone carrying this T cell receptor (beta chain) has just a few counts. This specimen comes from a study of blood T cell repertoires in COVID-19. In the study overall: COVID-19 samples from acute and convalescent phases originated in the United States, Italy and Spain. T cells, B-cell-depleted T cells, or PBMCs supplied cDNA or gDNA.

As handled by the study authors: The authors estimated nucleated cell counts from reference gene primer amplification. TCRdb keeps only in-frame clones here, not all; method: immunoSEQ multiplex PCR. The D gene and trimming were derived from the DNA, and the V and J assignments and clone size from that table. The sample contains about 49,000 clones, approximately 85% of which appear only once. There are 15 residues in the CDR3. J gave up 6 bases and V 3 bases, and 6 bases lay outside the gene matches. Germline values: CDR1 SGHVS, CDR2 FQNEAQ. The V and J genes are TRBV7-8 and TRBJ1-5; 9 bases line up with TRBD1. This clonotype originated in a human donor in a cohort sampled during active COVID-19. Sequencing was carried out using peripheral blood. The CDR3 region is CASSFTTGGGQPQHF. The CDR3 DNA is TGTGCCAGCAGCTTTACTACAGGGGGCGGTCAGCCCCAGCATTTT.